This TCR beta chain appears in the sequencing data of a study of blood T cells in healthy people across ages. Study outcomes and limitations: No one knew whether donors had CMV, which possibly confounded expanded clonotype changes. Measured against age, TCR beta diversity per million T cells decreased in a roughly linear manner.

Notes on this clonotype: Its antigen remains unknown.

Trimming left V 2 bases short and J 0 bases short, with 10 bases between. Germline lookup yields CDR1 MNHEY and CDR2 SMNVEV (reference sequence). The CDR3 totals 15 residues. The study drew donors from healthy Caucasian individuals in Russia aged 6 to 90. PCR was performed a second time for about 7 to 12 cycles using a sample-barcoded 5' primer and a J-beta primer mix. A single record per CDR3 protein comes from TCRdb applying MiXCR to the 5' RACE reads. This sample carries about 1,000,000 distinct CDR3 sequences, 40% to 45% of them seen once, and the ten largest clones take approximately 17%. V and J are TRBV27 and TRBJ1-1, with a tentative D call TRBD1 (5 bases). Source material: blood. The receptor's source is a woman aged 55-69 years in good health. The CDR3 DNA reads TGTGCCAGCAGTTTACATGCAGGGATGAACACTGAAGCTTTCTTT. This sequence encodes CASSLHAGMNTEAFF.